These 15 T cell receptor beta chains were all obtained from the same sample, sequenced in a study of T cell repertoires in cytomegalovirus infection. TCRdb reprocessed the reads via MiXCR and lists one record per CDR3 protein. The sample includes about 490,000 distinct CDR3 sequences, around 27% of them seen just once. Sample: PBMCs. These receptors came from a human donor in good health (CMV status not recorded). Some clones in this sample may be carry-over from other donors' samples.

In this sample, this clonotype turned up many times. The J gene is TRBJ2-3, the V gene TRBV6-2 or TRBV6-3; maybe TRBD1 (6 bases). V shed 5 bases and J shed 11 bases, with 14 bases lying between them. CDR3 length equals 12 residues. The germline V gene encodes CDR1 MNHEY and CDR2 SVGEGT. The CDR3 DNA reads TGTGCCAGCAGTAGGGGACAACCACAGCAGTATTTT. It translates to CASSRGQPQQYF.

This clonotype was detected ten times or more. This chain uses TRBV12-3 or TRBV12-4 with TRBJ2-1; TRBD2 agrees at 10 bases. The CDR3 covers 16 residues. Germline trimming cut 4 bases from V and 4 bases from J; bases unmatched to any gene: 7. In nucleotides, the CDR3 is TGTGCCAGCAGTTCGCGGACTAGCGGCGAATACAATGAGCAGTTCTTC. Its translation: CASSSRTSGEYNEQFF.

The sample holds many counts of this clonotype. This chain uses TRBV7-2 with TRBJ1-1; D gene uncertain. Deletions cut 2 bases from V and 1 base from J, with 8 bases between. Germline CDR1 reads SGHTA; CDR2 reads FQGNSA. CDR3 length: 14 residues. The CDR3 DNA sequence: TGTGCCAGCAGCTTATTTCTACGGAACACTGAAGCTTTCTTT. It specifies CASSLFLRNTEAFF.

This clonotype was picked up a small number of times. The CDR3 sequence is CASSYLGPNWGYNEQFF. The CDR3 region has the DNA TGTGCCAGCAGTTACCTAGGGCCAAACTGGGGTTACAATGAGCAGTTCTTC. The V gene is TRBV6-6, the J gene TRBJ2-1, with D hard to call. The CDR3 spans 17 residues. Trimming removed 2 bases from V and 4 bases from J, with 18 bases in between. CDR1 is MNHNY, CDR2 SVGAGI, per germline (reference sequence).

The rearrangement links TRBV12-3 or TRBV12-4 to TRBJ2-7; D ambiguous. Trimming took 5 bases from V and 5 from J, leaving 10 bases between them. This CDR3 has 12 amino acids. Here the CDR3 DNA reads TGTGCCAGCAGTCCCTCTAGGCACGAGCAGTACTTC. Protein sequence: CASSPSRHEQYF.

The chain combines TRBV19 with TRBJ2-1, with TRBD1 identical over 7 bases. CDR1 and CDR2 from the germline V gene are LNHDA and SQIVND (reference sequence). This CDR3 has 17 amino acids. V dropped 7 bases and J dropped 3; count of bases not matched to a gene: 15. CDR3 in amino acids: CASTSQGHLKHYNEQFF. The CDR3 DNA sequence: TGTGCCAGTACTTCACAGGGGCACCTTAAACACTACAATGAGCAGTTCTTC.

This chain joins TRBV28 and TRBJ2-5; 8 bases agree with TRBD1. The V segment lost 5 bases and the J segment 4 bases; nucleotides outside the gene matches: 9. This CDR3 has 15 residues. CDR1 and CDR2 from the germline V gene are MDHEN and SYDVKM. CDR3 residues: CASSHRGLGGETQYF. CDR3 DNA: TGTGCCAGCAGTCACAGGGGGTTGGGGGGAGAGACCCAGTACTTC.

This clonotype was detected a few times. The chain joins TRBV27 to TRBJ1-4; D is unclear. V was trimmed by 4 bases and J by 0 bases, leaving 9 bases between them. From germline, CDR1 is MNHEY and CDR2 SMNVEV (reference sequence). This CDR3 comprises 15 residues. CDR3 sequence: CASSSRRATNEKLFF. CDR3 nucleotide sequence: TGTGCCAGCAGTTCTAGGAGGGCAACTAATGAAAAACTGTTTTTT.

This clonotype appeared many times. V usage is TRBV7-6 and J usage is TRBJ2-3; D gene ambiguous. The CDR3 is made up of 15 amino acids. The germline CDR1 and CDR2 sequences are SGHVS and FNYEAQ. Trimming shortened V by 1 base and J by 0 bases, and 8 bases separated the two germline ends. The CDR3 spells CASSLEGYSTDTQYF. CDR3 in DNA: TGTGCCAGCAGCTTAGAGGGCTATAGCACAGATACGCAGTATTTT.

The sample holds a few counts of this clonotype. This chain joins TRBV7-4 and TRBJ2-5; 11 positions match TRBD2. The J segment lost 1 base and the V segment lost 1 base, leaving 14 bases of the junction unmatched. CDR3 length: 20 amino acids. CDR1 is SGHVT and CDR2 is SQSDAQ in the germline V gene. The CDR3: CASSLGGTSGSTGFQETQYF. As DNA, the CDR3 is TGTGCCAGCAGCTTAGGGGGGACTAGCGGTTCGACGGGTTTCCAAGAGACCCAGTACTTC.

The table lists this clonotype with a few counts. The rearrangement uses TRBV12-3 or TRBV12-4 and TRBJ2-1; 11 bases match TRBD2. This CDR3 contains 17 residues. Trimming cost V 6 bases and J 8 bases; bases outside gene matches: 15. This chain's CDR3 is CASSPGTSGTVGHEQFF. CDR3 DNA sequence: TGTGCCAGCAGCCCCGGGACTAGCGGAACCGTGGGGCATGAGCAGTTCTTC.

A few counts support this clonotype. This chain links TRBV28 with TRBJ1-1, with D hard to call. Germline V gene sequence: CDR1 MDHEN, CDR2 SYDVKM. Between the trimmed V and J ends, which lost 7 bases and 3 bases, there was a span of 9 bases. The CDR3 covers 12 residues. The DNA of the CDR3 is TGTGCCAGCAAGTGGGGAGACACTGAAGCTTTCTTT. This encodes CASKWGDTEAFF.

The chain recombines TRBV4-1 with TRBJ1-3, with 10 bases aligning to TRBD1. The junction had 12 bases not matched to a gene; V was cut back by 3 bases and J by 1 base. Germline V gene lookup returns CDR1 MGHRA and CDR2 YSYEKL. The CDR3 covers 19 residues. The DNA of the CDR3 is TGCGCCAGCAGCCATTCCGGTCGGGACAGGGGTCGGTCTGGAAACACCATATATTTT. It translates to CASSHSGRDRGRSGNTIYF.

This rearrangement joins TRBV12-3 or TRBV12-4 to TRBJ2-5; tentative D call: TRBD1 (5 bases). CDR3 length equals 15 residues. The ends were cut back, 6 bases at V and 5 bases at J, with 19 bases in the middle. Here the CDR3 DNA reads TGTGCCAGCAGCTATACAGGTGCCCCCATTGAGACCCAGTACTTC. Protein sequence: CASSYTGAPIETQYF.

The chain links TRBV12-3 or TRBV12-4 to TRBJ2-1; the match to TRBD2 covers 7 bases. This CDR3 has 16 residues. V gave up 5 bases and J gave up 4 bases; unmatched junction bases: 11. This CDR3 reads CASSTLASGGYNEQFF. The CDR3 nucleotides read TGTGCCAGCAGTACCTTGGCTAGCGGAGGATACAATGAGCAGTTCTTC.